This TCR beta chain was captured by sequencing in a study of blood T cell repertoires in COVID-19. The wider study: PBMCs, B-cell-depleted T cells, or T cells provided the cDNA or gDNA that made up the material.

Produced via immunoSEQ multiplex PCR; TCRdb's table is partial and in-frame only. The profile shows 62,000 or so clones, 80% to 90% of them singletons. The V gene lost 7 bases and the J gene lost 2 bases, with 21 bases spanning the gap. Germline lookup yields CDR1 SGHRS and CDR2 YFSETQ. This CDR3 contains 16 residues. The source of this sequence is a human donor in a cohort sampled during active COVID-19. Sequencing input: peripheral blood. The chain has TRBV5-1 and TRBJ1-2; tentatively, D is TRBD1 (6 bases). The DNA of the CDR3 is TGCGCCAGCCGCCAACAGGCCGGACAGAACAACTATGGCTACACCTTC. Translation gives CASRQQAGQNNYGYTF. The full variable domain, with the rest looked up from reference TRBV5-1 and TRBJ1-2, is KAGVTQTPRYLIKTRGQQVTLSCSPISGHRSVSWYQQTPGQGLQFLFEYFSETQRNKGNFPGRFSGRQFSNSRSEMNVSTLELGDSALYLCASRQQAGQNNYGYTFGSGTRLTVV.